The clone carrying this T cell receptor beta chain was detected a few times. These data come from a study of blood T cells in healthy people across ages. Per the germline V gene, CDR1 is KGHSH and CDR2 is LQKENI. The CDR3 extends over 16 amino acids. Trimming cost V 5 bases and J 0 bases; bases outside gene matches: 7. A sample-barcoded 5' primer and a J-beta primer mix were used in a second PCR of roughly 7 to 11 cycles. One entry per CDR3 protein results from TCRdb running MiXCR on the 5' RACE reads. The table lists hundreds of thousands of distinct CDR3 sequences, about 20% of them singletons. The TCR originated in a man in his 70s in good health. The V and J genes are TRBV18 and TRBJ2-1, with 7 positions matching TRBD2. Source material: blood. CDR3: CASSMLAVSSYNEQFF. As DNA, the CDR3 is TGTGCCAGCTCAATGCTAGCGGTCAGCTCCTACAATGAGCAGTTCTTC.